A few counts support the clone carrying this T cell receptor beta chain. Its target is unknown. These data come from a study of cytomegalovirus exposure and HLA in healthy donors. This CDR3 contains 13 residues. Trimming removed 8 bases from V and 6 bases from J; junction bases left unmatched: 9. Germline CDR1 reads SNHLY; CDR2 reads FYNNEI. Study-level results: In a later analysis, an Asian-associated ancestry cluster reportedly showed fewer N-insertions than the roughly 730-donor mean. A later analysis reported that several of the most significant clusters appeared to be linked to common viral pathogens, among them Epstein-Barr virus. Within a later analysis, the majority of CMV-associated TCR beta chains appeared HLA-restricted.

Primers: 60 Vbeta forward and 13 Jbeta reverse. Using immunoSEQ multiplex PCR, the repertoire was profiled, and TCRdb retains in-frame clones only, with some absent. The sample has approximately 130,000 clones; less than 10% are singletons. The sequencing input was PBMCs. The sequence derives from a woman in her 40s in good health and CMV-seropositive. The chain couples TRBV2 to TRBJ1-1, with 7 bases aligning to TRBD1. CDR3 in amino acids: CASRTNRGAEAFF. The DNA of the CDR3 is TGTGCCAGCCGGACCAACAGGGGCGCTGAAGCTTTCTTT.